The 17 T cell receptor beta chains given below trace back to one sample, sequenced in a study of response to subunit inactivated influenza vaccine. TCRdb re-called the RT-PCR reads through MiXCR, storing one row per CDR3 protein. Here the sample spans around 530,000 distinct CDR3 sequences, 16% being singletons. Sequences were derived from CD4+ T cells sorted from PBMCs, sampled around 2 years after vaccination. These TCRs come from a man aged 45 to 75 who received an inactivated influenza vaccine.

CDR3 loop: CATSDLGQSGNEQFF. DNA of the CDR3: TGTGCCACCAGTGATTTAGGACAGTCTGGCAATGAGCAGTTCTTC. The chain joins TRBV24-1 to TRBJ2-1, with D possibly being TRBD1 (6 bases). CDR1 and CDR2 (germline): KGHDR, SFDVKD. The CDR3 spans 15 residues. The germline V and J ends were trimmed by 1 base and 6 bases, with 12 bases remaining between them.

This clonotype showed up many times. V gene TRBV20-1 combines with J gene TRBJ2-1; D may be TRBD1 (5 bases). V was clipped by 5 bases and J by 5 bases, with 10 bases between them. Germline V gene lookup returns CDR1 DFQATT and CDR2 SNEGSKA (reference sequence). The CDR3 has 12 residues. CDR3 amino acids: CSAPGQNNEQFF. The CDR3 DNA follows: TGCAGTGCTCCAGGGCAGAACAATGAGCAGTTCTTC.

The rearrangement links TRBV6-5 to TRBJ1-1, with D possibly TRBD1 on 5 matching bases. The CDR3 spans 12 residues. Germline values: CDR1 MNHEY, CDR2 SVGAGI. The ends were cut back, 7 bases at V and 13 bases at J, with 19 bases in the middle. In DNA form, the CDR3 reads TGTGCCAGCATTGACGACAAGAACCAGGGTTTCTTT. Its protein product is CASIDDKNQGFF.

This rearrangement joins TRBV2 to TRBJ2-1; D may match TRBD1 or TRBD2 (5 bases each). This CDR3 comprises 16 residues. Trimming pared 4 bases from V and 5 bases from J, leaving 18 bases between. Germline CDR1 and CDR2: SNHLY and FYNNEI. This chain's CDR3 is CASSGTGTSNHNEQFF. The CDR3 DNA reads TGTGCCAGCAGTGGGACCGGGACCTCGAACCACAATGAGCAGTTCTTC.

At least ten counts were recorded for this clonotype. The chain is built from TRBV7-2 and TRBJ1-1, with a possible D match to TRBD1 (5 bases). Germline V gives CDR1 SGHTA, CDR2 FQGNSA. With 5 bases removed from V and 1 base from J, the gap between germline ends came to 14 bases. There are 15 residues in the CDR3. The CDR3 loop reads CASSLKGQRNTEAFF. The DNA for the CDR3 is TGTGCCAGCAGCCTGAAGGGGCAGAGGAACACTGAAGCTTTCTTT.

J is TRBJ1-1 and V is TRBV3-1; 10 bases map to TRBD1. This CDR3 has 16 residues. The ends lost 4 bases at V and 4 bases at J; junction bases unmatched: 9. Germline CDR1 is LGHDT and CDR2 is YNNKEL (reference sequence). The chain's CDR3 is CASSPRQGAFATEAFF. The CDR3 nucleotides read TGTGCCAGCAGCCCCCGACAGGGGGCTTTTGCCACTGAAGCTTTCTTT.

This clonotype was picked up one time. V gene TRBV2 combines with J gene TRBJ1-1; D remains ambiguous. The V and J ends lost 4 bases and 1 base respectively, with 10 bases between them. The CDR3 has 14 residues. Germline V gives CDR1 SNHLY, CDR2 FYNNEI. CDR3 coding DNA: TGTGCCAGCAGTGTCGAAGGGCGGAACACTGAAGCTTTCTTT. It yields the protein CASSVEGRNTEAFF. Using reference TRBV2 and TRBJ1-1 for the parts outside the CDR3, the full variable domain is EPEVTQTPSHQVTQMGQEVILRCVPISNHLYFYWYRQILGQKVEFLVSFYNNEISEKSEIFDDQFSVERPDGSNFTLKIRSTKLEDSAMYFCASSVEGRNTEAFFGQGTRLTVV.

J is TRBJ1-1 and V is TRBV7-2; D remains unclear. The germline V gene encodes CDR1 SGHTA and CDR2 FQGNSA. This CDR3 has 15 residues. V shed 1 base and J shed 8 bases, with 17 bases lying between them. The CDR3 sequence is CASSLDVNHLKEAFF. In nucleotides, the CDR3 is TGTGCCAGCAGCTTAGATGTTAACCATCTTAAAGAAGCTTTCTTT.

This chain links TRBV6-5 with TRBJ2-2; TRBD2 might be the D (5 bases). The V end lost 2 bases, the J end lost 6 bases, and 10 bases lay between the germline ends. The CDR3 has 14 residues. The germline gives CDR1 MNHEY, CDR2 SVGAGI. DNA for the CDR3: TGTGCCAGCAGTTACCGAGGGCGCGCCGGGGAGCTGTTTTTT. Its protein product is CASSYRGRAGELFF.

This clonotype was seen repeatedly, ten times or more. The chain recombines TRBV3-1 with TRBJ2-1, with D possibly being TRBD2 (6 bases). This CDR3 spans 14 amino acids. Per germline, CDR1 LGHDT and CDR2 YNNKEL (reference sequence). Trimming cost V 4 bases and J 2 bases, with 9 bases left between them. The CDR3 here is CASSPDYPYNEQFF. In nucleotides, the CDR3 is TGTGCCAGCAGCCCGGACTACCCCTACAATGAGCAGTTCTTC.

The chain combines TRBV20-1 with TRBJ1-5; no definite D call. The CDR3 runs to 15 residues. The germline V and J ends were trimmed by 3 bases and 0 bases, with 12 bases remaining between them. Germline CDR1 reads DFQATT; CDR2 reads SNEGSKA (reference sequence). The CDR3 sequence: CSASRGGYSNQPQHF. The CDR3 DNA follows: TGCAGTGCTAGTCGGGGAGGTTATAGCAATCAGCCCCAGCATTTT.

A single count supports this clonotype. CDR3 nucleotide sequence: TGTGCCAGCAGCTTGGCAGTAGCAGGATGGTATGAGCAGTTCTTC. Translating gives CASSLAVAGWYEQFF. The chain combines TRBV5-5 with TRBJ2-1; D is unclear. The V end was cut by 0 bases, the J end by 8 bases, with 15 bases between. The germline V gene encodes CDR1 SGHKS and CDR2 YYEKEE (reference sequence). This CDR3 has 15 amino acids.

The chain recombines TRBV18 with TRBJ2-1, with TRBD2 matching 8 bases. CDR1 and CDR2 (germline): KGHSH, LQKENI. Germline trimming cut 3 bases from V and 5 bases from J; bases unmatched to any gene: 6. CDR3 length equals 15 residues. CDR3 region: CASSPRTSSNNEQFF. CDR3 nucleotide sequence: TGTGCCAGCTCACCCAGGACTAGCAGTAACAATGAGCAGTTCTTC.

This clonotype was seen repeatedly, ten times or more. Written as DNA, the CDR3 is TGTGCCAGCAGCTTAACTAGCGGGGGGACTCAAGAGACCCAGTACTTC. Its protein product is CASSLTSGGTQETQYF. The V gene is TRBV7-2, the J gene TRBJ2-5, with 12 positions matching TRBD2. V shed 2 bases, J shed 2 bases, and the junction held 3 bases outside the gene matches. Germline-derived CDR1 and CDR2 are SGHTA and FQGNSA. The CDR3 runs 16 residues.

The chain uses TRBV3-1 and TRBJ2-2; D is unclear. The CDR3 spans 15 residues. CDR1 and CDR2 (germline): LGHDT, YNNKEL (reference sequence). Trimming cost V 8 bases and J 4 bases, with 17 bases left between them. The CDR3 loop is CASHRKGSLTGELFF. The CDR3 bases are TGTGCCAGCCATAGAAAAGGCAGCCTCACCGGGGAGCTGTTTTTT.

The chain combines TRBV11-2 with TRBJ2-7; a possible D gene is TRBD2 (6 bases). The CDR3 totals 15 residues. Trimming took 1 base from V and 5 from J, leaving 15 bases between them. CDR1 is SGHAT, CDR2 FQNNGV, per germline. The CDR3 region has the DNA TGTGCCAGCAGCTTAGTTTCTGGGGGGACCCACGAGCAGTACTTC. Residues: CASSLVSGGTHEQYF. The variable domain in full, with the rest retrieved from reference TRBV11-2 and TRBJ2-7, is EAGVAQSPRYKIIEKRQSVAFWCNPISGHATLYWYQQILGQGPKLLIQFQNNGVVDDSQLPKDRFSAERLKGVDSTLKIQPAKLEDSAVYLCASSLVSGGTHEQYFGPGTRLTVT.

The gene calls are TRBV6-2 or TRBV6-3 and TRBJ2-3, with 9 bases lining up with TRBD2. The germline V gene encodes CDR1 MNHEY and CDR2 SVGEGT. Trimming at V came to 4 bases and at J to 3 bases, leaving 20 bases not matched to a gene. The CDR3 contains 20 residues. The CDR3 coding sequence is TGTGCCAGCAGTTTTCAGACTAGCGGAGGATTGGGGTCATTGACAGATACGCAGTATTTT. Its translation: CASSFQTSGGLGSLTDTQYF.